This TCR beta chain was observed in a study of blood T cell repertoires in COVID-19. Whole-study context: In each case, the material was cDNA or gDNA derived from T cells, B-cell-depleted T cells, or PBMCs.

Participants reported their clinical history, and cohort assignment relied on those reports. The V gene lost 4 bases and the J gene lost 4 bases, with 17 bases spanning the gap. The V gene's germline CDR1 is SGDLS and CDR2 YYNGEE. The CDR3 contains 15 residues. The data were produced by immunoSEQ multiplex PCR, yet TCRdb's version contains in-frame clones alone and is incomplete. Here the sample spans approximately 120,000 clones, around 86% being singletons. Material for sequencing was PBMCs or T cells enriched from blood (not recorded which). The origin of this receptor is a man between 25 and 39 years old who had recovered from COVID-19. The chain carries TRBV9 and TRBJ1-1, with a possible D match to TRBD1 (6 bases). CDR3 sequence: CASSILTGLITEAFF. The DNA of the CDR3 is TGTGCCAGCAGCATACTTACAGGGTTGATCACTGAAGCTTTCTTT.